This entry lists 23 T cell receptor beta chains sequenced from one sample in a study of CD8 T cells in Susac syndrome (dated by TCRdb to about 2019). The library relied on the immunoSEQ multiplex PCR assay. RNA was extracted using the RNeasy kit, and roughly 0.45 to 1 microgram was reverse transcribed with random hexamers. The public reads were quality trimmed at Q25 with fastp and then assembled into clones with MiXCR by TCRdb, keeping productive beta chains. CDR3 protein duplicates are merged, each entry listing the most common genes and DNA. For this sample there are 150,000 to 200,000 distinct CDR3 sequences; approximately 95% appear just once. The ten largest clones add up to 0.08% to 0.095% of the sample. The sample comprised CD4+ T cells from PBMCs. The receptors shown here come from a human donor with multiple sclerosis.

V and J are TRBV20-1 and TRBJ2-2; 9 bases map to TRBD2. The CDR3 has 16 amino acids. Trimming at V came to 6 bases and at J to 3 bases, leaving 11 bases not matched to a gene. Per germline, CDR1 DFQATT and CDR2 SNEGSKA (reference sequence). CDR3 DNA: TGCAGTGCCCACTGGCGGGAGGGCCCGCACACCGGGGAGCTGTTTTTT. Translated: CSAHWREGPHTGELFF.

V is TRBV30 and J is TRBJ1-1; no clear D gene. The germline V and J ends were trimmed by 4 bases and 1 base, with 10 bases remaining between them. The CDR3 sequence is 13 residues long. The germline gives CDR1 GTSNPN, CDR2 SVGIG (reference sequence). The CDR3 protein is CAWNKARNTEAFF. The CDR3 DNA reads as TGTGCCTGGAATAAGGCAAGGAACACTGAAGCTTTCTTT.

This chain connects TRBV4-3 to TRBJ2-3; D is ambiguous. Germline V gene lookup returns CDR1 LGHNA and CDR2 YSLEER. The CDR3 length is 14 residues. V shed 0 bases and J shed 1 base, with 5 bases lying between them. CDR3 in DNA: TGCGCCAGCAGCCAAGATTACGGCACAGATACGCAGTATTTT. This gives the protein CASSQDYGTDTQYF.

In DNA form, the CDR3 reads TGTGCCAGCAGTGACCTCACGACAGTAAACACTGAAGCTTTCTTT. Translated, it gives CASSDLTTVNTEAFF. The rearrangement links TRBV2 to TRBJ1-1, with D possibly matching TRBD1 (5 bases). Germline V gene sequence: CDR1 SNHLY, CDR2 FYNNEI. The CDR3 length is 15 residues. V lost 3 bases and J 2 bases, leaving 13 bases between the germline ends.

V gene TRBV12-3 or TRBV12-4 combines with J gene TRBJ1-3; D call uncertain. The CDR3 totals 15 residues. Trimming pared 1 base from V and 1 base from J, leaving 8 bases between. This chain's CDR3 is CASSLGWGSGNTIYF. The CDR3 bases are TGTGCCAGCAGTTTAGGATGGGGATCTGGAAACACCATATATTTT.

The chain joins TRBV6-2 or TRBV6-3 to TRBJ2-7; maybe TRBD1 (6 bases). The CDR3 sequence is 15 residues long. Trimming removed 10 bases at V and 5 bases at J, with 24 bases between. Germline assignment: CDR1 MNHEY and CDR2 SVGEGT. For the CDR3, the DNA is TGTGCCACCTACCTCCGGGACAACGGCCCCCACGAGCAGTACTTC. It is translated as CATYLRDNGPHEQYF.

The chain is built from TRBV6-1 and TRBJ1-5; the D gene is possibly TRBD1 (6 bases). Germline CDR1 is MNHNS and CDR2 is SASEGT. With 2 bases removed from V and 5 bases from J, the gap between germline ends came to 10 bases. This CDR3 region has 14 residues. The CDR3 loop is CASSEKGGYQPQHF. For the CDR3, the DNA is TGTGCCAGCAGTGAAAAGGGGGGATATCAGCCCCAGCATTTT.

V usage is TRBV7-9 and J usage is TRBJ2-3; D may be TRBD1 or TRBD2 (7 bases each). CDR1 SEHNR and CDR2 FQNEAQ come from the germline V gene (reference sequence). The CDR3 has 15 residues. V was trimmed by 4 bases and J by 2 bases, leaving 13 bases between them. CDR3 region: CASSSRGGFTDTQYF. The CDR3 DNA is TGTGCCAGCAGCTCCAGGGGGGGTTTCACAGATACGCAGTATTTT.

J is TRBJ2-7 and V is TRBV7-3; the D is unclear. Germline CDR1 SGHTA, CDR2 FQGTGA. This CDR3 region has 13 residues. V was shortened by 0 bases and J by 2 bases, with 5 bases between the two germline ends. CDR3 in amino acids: CASSLTATYEQYF. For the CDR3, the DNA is TGTGCCAGCAGCTTAACAGCGACCTACGAGCAGTACTTC.

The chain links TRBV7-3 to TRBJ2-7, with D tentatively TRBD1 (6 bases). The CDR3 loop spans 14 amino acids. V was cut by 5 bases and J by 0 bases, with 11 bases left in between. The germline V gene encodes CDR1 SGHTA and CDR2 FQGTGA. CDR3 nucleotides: TGTGCCAGCAGCGTACAGGGAAACTCCTACGAGCAGTACTTC. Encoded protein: CASSVQGNSYEQYF.

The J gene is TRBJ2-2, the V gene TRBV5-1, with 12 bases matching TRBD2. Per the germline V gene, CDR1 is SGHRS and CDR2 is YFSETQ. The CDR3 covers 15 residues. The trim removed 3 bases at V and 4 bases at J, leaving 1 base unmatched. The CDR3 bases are TGCGCCAGCAGCTGGACTAGCGGGATCACCGGGGAGCTGTTTTTT. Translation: CASSWTSGITGELFF.

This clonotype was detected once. The CDR3 loop reads CASSNQGGYEQYF. The CDR3 coding sequence is TGTGCCAGCAGCAACCAGGGCGGATACGAGCAGTACTTC. This chain joins TRBV7-2 and TRBJ2-7; D is possibly TRBD1 (5 bases). This CDR3 spans 13 amino acids. Between the trimmed V and J ends, which lost 5 bases and 4 bases, there was a span of 12 bases. Germline CDR1 SGHTA, CDR2 FQGNSA.

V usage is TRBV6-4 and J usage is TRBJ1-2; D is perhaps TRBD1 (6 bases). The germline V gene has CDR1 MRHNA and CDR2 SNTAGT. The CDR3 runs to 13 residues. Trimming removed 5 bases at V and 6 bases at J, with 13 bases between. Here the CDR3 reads CASSQGLGDGYTF. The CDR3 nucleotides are TGTGCCAGCAGTCAGGGGTTAGGTGATGGCTACACCTTC.

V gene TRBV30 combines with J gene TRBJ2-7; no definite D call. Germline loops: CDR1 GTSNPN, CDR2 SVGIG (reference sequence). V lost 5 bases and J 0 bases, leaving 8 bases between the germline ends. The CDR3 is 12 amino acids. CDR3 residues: CAWVSSSYEQYF. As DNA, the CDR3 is TGTGCCTGGGTTTCTAGCTCCTACGAGCAGTACTTC.

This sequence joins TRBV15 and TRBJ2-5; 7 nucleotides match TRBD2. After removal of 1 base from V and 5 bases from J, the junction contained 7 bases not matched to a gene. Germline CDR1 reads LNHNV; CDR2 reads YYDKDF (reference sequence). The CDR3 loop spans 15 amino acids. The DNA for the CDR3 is TGTGCCACCAGCAGAGCTGGTCAGGGAGGGGAGACCCAGTACTTC. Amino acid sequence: CATSRAGQGGETQYF.

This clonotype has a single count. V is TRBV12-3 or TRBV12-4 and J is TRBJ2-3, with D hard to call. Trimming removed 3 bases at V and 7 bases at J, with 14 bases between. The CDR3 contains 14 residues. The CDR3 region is CASSLGQAGNTQYF. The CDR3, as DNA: TGTGCCAGCAGTTTGGGTCAGGCTGGGAATACGCAGTATTTT.

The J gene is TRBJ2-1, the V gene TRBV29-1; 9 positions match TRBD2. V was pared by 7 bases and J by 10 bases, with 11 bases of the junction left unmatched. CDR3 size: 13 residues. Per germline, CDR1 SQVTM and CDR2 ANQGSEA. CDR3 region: CSGTLAGGDEQFF. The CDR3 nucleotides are TGCAGCGGTACCCTCGCGGGGGGGGACGAGCAGTTCTTC.

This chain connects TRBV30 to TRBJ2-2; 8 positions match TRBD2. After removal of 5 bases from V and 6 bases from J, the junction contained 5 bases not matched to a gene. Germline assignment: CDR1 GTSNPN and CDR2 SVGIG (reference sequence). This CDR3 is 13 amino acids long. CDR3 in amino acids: CAWRWTSSGELFF. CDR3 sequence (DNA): TGTGCCTGGCGATGGACTAGCTCCGGGGAGCTGTTTTTT.

CDR3 amino acids: CASQGLRIREQYF. Written as DNA, the CDR3 is TGTGCCAGCCAGGGTTTAAGGATTCGCGAGCAGTACTTC. The chain links TRBV11-2 to TRBJ2-7, with D perhaps TRBD1 (5 bases). The ends were cut back, 8 bases at V and 6 bases at J, with 17 bases in the middle. The CDR3 totals 13 residues. Germline CDR1 reads SGHAT; CDR2 reads FQNNGV.

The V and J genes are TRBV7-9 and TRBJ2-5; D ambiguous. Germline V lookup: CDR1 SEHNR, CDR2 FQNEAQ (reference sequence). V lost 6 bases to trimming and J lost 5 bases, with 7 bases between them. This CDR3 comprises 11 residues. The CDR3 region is CASRLAETQYF. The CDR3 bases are TGTGCCAGCAGGTTGGCGGAGACCCAGTACTTC.

In nucleotides, the CDR3 is TGTGCCACCAGCGGACGACAGGGCGGTTACGAGACCCAGTACTTC. It is translated as CATSGRQGGYETQYF. The gene calls are TRBV15 and TRBJ2-5; 7 positions agree with TRBD1. With V trimmed by 5 bases and J by 5 bases, 11 bases remained unmatched. The CDR3 has 15 amino acids. Germline values: CDR1 LNHNV, CDR2 YYDKDF (reference sequence).

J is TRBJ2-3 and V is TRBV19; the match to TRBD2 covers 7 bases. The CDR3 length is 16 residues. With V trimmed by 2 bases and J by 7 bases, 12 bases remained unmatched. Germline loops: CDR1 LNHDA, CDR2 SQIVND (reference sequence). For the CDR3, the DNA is TGTGCCAGTAGTATACCCCAGCGGGATCTCACGAATACGCAGTATTTT. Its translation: CASSIPQRDLTNTQYF.

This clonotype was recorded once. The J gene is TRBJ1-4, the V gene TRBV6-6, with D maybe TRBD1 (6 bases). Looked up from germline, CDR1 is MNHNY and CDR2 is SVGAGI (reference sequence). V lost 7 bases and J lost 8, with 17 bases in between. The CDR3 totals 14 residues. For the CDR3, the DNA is TGTGCCAGCACGGCAGGGGCTTTGGGGGAAAAACTGTTTTTT. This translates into CASTAGALGEKLFF.